This passage covers 12 T cell receptor beta chains from one sample sequenced in a study of T cells in Graves' hyperthyroidism and ophthalmopathy. Using RNA transcripts as the source, TCR beta CDR3 regions were amplified. First-round RT-PCR targeting the TCR CDR3 was performed with the HTBI primer set. TCRdb passed the multiplex PCR reads through MiXCR, listing each CDR3 protein once. The table records 490,000 or so distinct CDR3 sequences, about 20% of them present only once. The sequencing input was blood. All receptors derive from a woman aged 70 to 79 with Graves' ophthalmopathy.

Only a few counts were recorded for this clonotype. This chain uses TRBV29-1 with TRBJ2-5; possibly TRBD1 or TRBD2 for D (5 bases each). Germline V gives CDR1 SQVTM, CDR2 ANQGSEA. V was clipped by 3 bases and J by 0 bases, with 11 bases between them. The CDR3 is 14 amino acids. For the CDR3, the DNA is TGCAGCGTTGACGGCAGGGACCACCAAGAGACCCAGTACTTC. This translates into CSVDGRDHQETQYF.

The sample holds a few counts of this clonotype. This rearrangement joins TRBV20-1 to TRBJ2-3, with 8 bases lining up with TRBD1. The CDR3 has 13 amino acids. Germline-derived CDR1 and CDR2 are DFQATT and SNEGSKA (reference sequence). The V segment lost 3 bases and the J segment 5 bases; nucleotides outside the gene matches: 4. The CDR3 DNA is TGCAGTGCTAGTGGGGACAGGCTAGATACGCAGTATTTT. This encodes CSASGDRLDTQYF.

The chain uses TRBV28 and TRBJ2-3; 9 nucleotides match TRBD1. CDR3 length: 15 amino acids. V was clipped by 6 bases and J by 6 bases; unmatched bases: 10. Germline V gene sequence: CDR1 MDHEN, CDR2 SYDVKM. Here the CDR3 reads CASRPGQGSLDTQYF. The CDR3 nucleotides are TGTGCCAGCAGGCCGGGACAGGGTAGTTTGGATACGCAGTATTTT.

The V and J genes are TRBV5-1 and TRBJ1-2; 7 positions match TRBD1. Germline loops: CDR1 SGHRS, CDR2 YFSETQ. The CDR3 sequence is 14 residues long. J was trimmed by 5 bases and V by 0 bases; bases with no gene match: 4. CDR3 in DNA: TGCGCCAGCAGCTTGGCGACAGGGTCATATGGCTACACCTTC. Translating gives CASSLATGSYGYTF.

This chain joins TRBV20-1 and TRBJ2-5, with 11 bases that match TRBD1. Germline-derived CDR1 and CDR2 are DFQATT and SNEGSKA (reference sequence). V was clipped by 6 bases and J by 5 bases; unmatched bases: 8. The CDR3 spans 14 residues. CDR3 in amino acids: CSAPDRGRDETQYF. CDR3 sequence (DNA): TGCAGTGCGCCGGACAGGGGGCGCGATGAGACCCAGTACTTC.

The J gene is TRBJ2-3, the V gene TRBV12-3 or TRBV12-4; possible D gene TRBD2, 7 bases. The CDR3 totals 17 residues. V was trimmed by 1 base and J by 2 bases, leaving 16 bases between them. DNA of the CDR3: TGTGCCAGCAGTTTAGGAGGGGGGCGGGACTACACAGATACGCAGTATTTT. Translated, it gives CASSLGGGRDYTDTQYF.

This clonotype showed up just a few times. This rearrangement joins TRBV10-3 to TRBJ1-1; a possible D gene is TRBD1 (5 bases). Germline V gene data show CDR1 as ENHRY and CDR2 as SYGVKD. The CDR3 totals 14 residues. Trimming shortened V by 6 bases and J by 1 base, and 12 bases separated the two germline ends. The CDR3 region is CAIRGGTQNTEAFF. The CDR3 DNA reads as TGTGCCATCAGGGGGGGGACCCAGAACACTGAAGCTTTCTTT.

This clonotype was seen more than once but under ten times. This rearrangement joins TRBV6-1 to TRBJ1-1; D is perhaps TRBD1 (5 bases). The germline V gene encodes CDR1 MNHNS and CDR2 SASEGT. This CDR3 comprises 15 residues. V gave up 1 base and J gave up 2 bases, with 11 bases separating them. The CDR3 region has the DNA TGTGCCAGCAGTGAAGGTGGGGGTTCAAACACTGAAGCTTTCTTT. Protein: CASSEGGGSNTEAFF.

In its sample, this clonotype was seen many times. The chain joins TRBV28 to TRBJ2-3; 11 nucleotides align to TRBD2. CDR1 and CDR2 from the germline V gene are MDHEN and SYDVKM. V lost 5 bases, J lost 5 bases, and 9 bases stayed unmatched. This CDR3 has 16 residues. The CDR3 sequence: CASSPLLAGEEDTQYF. The CDR3 nucleotides are TGTGCCAGCAGTCCATTACTAGCGGGAGAGGAAGATACGCAGTATTTT.

This clonotype occurred a few times. The CDR3 sequence is CASTWGKVQETQYF. CDR3 coding DNA: TGTGCCAGCACCTGGGGAAAGGTTCAAGAGACCCAGTACTTC. The chain is built from TRBV6-1 and TRBJ2-5; D is unresolved. V lost 7 bases and J lost 2, with 14 bases in between. CDR1 is MNHNS, CDR2 SASEGT, per germline. This CDR3 spans 14 amino acids.

V and J are TRBV10-3 and TRBJ1-1; D is undetermined. With 4 bases removed from V and 5 bases from J, the gap between germline ends came to 5 bases. Germline lookup yields CDR1 ENHRY and CDR2 SYGVKD. The CDR3 loop spans 11 amino acids. This CDR3 reads CAISGRTEAFF. CDR3 in DNA: TGTGCCATCAGTGGCAGGACTGAAGCTTTCTTT.

This clonotype was observed a handful of times. The chain has TRBV19 and TRBJ1-5, with D possibly matching TRBD1 (5 bases). This CDR3 is built from 17 residues. Germline CDR1 LNHDA, CDR2 SQIVND (reference sequence). Trimming left V 3 bases short and J 2 bases short, with 17 bases between. The CDR3 DNA sequence: TGTGCCAGTAGTATGGGGGTCCTCGGACTGGGCAATCAGCCCCAGCATTTT. Residues: CASSMGVLGLGNQPQHF.